This entry lists 30 T cell receptor beta chains sequenced from one sample in a study of CD8+CD57+ T cells in acquired aplastic anemia. The template used for profiling TCR beta VDJ and CDR3 was genomic DNA. TCRdb re-called the reads with MiXCR, one entry per CDR3 protein. The sample holds roughly 190,000 distinct CDR3 sequences, around 47% seen once. Individuals selected for sequencing had exhibited CD8+CD57+ cell expansion on flow cytometry. Sequencing was carried out using sorted CD4+, CD8+, or CD8+CD57+ T cells (not recorded which) from PBMCs. The receptor set was obtained from a human donor with aplastic anemia.

The V gene is TRBV6-1, the J gene TRBJ1-3; TRBD1 is a possible D gene (5 bases). Trimming shortened V by 6 bases and J by 0 bases, and 18 bases separated the two germline ends. CDR3 size: 17 residues. Germline V gives CDR1 MNHNS, CDR2 SASEGT. The CDR3 DNA is TGTGCCAGCAGCTCGTTCTGGGGGGAACCCTCTGGAAACACCATATATTTT. As protein: CASSSFWGEPSGNTIYF.

This clonotype occurred many times. V is TRBV24-1 and J is TRBJ2-7, with D possibly being TRBD2 (5 bases). Germline V gives CDR1 KGHDR, CDR2 SFDVKD. V lost 9 bases and J 6 bases, leaving 11 bases between the germline ends. This CDR3 spans 11 amino acids. CDR3 nucleotide sequence: TGTGCCACCGGGGAGTGGGGCGAGCAGTACTTC. Protein: CATGEWGEQYF.

Comment on this clonotype: One end of the junction does not line up with germline, which may come from a read error. This rearrangement joins TRBV10-3 to TRBJ2-5, with D perhaps matching TRBD2 (6 bases). This CDR3 has 15 amino acids. In germline, CDR1 is ENHRY, CDR2 SYGVKD. CDR3: CASSEGGGTQETKYF. CDR3 DNA sequence: TGTGCCAGCAGTGAGGGTGGGGGGACCCAAGAGACCAAGTACTTC.

The J gene is TRBJ1-5, the V gene TRBV2; TRBD1 might be the D (6 bases). CDR3 length: 15 amino acids. V dropped 3 bases and J dropped 1 base, with 10 bases sitting between them. Germline V lookup: CDR1 SNHLY, CDR2 FYNNEI. CDR3 nucleotides: TGTGCCAGCAGTGACGGGGGCCTAAGCAATCAGCCCCAGCATTTT. Its translation is CASSDGGLSNQPQHF.

The CDR3, as DNA: TGTGCCAGTAGTACCGGGACAGGGGTACGCGAGCAGTACTTC. Residues: CASSTGTGVREQYF. The chain links TRBV19 to TRBJ2-7; the match to TRBD1 covers 10 bases. Losses at the gene ends were 4 bases for V and 6 bases for J; bases not matched to a gene: 6. The CDR3 spans 14 residues. Germline V gives CDR1 LNHDA, CDR2 SQIVND (reference sequence).

In its sample, this clonotype was seen many times. The rearrangement links TRBV7-9 to TRBJ2-1; either TRBD1 or TRBD2 may fit D (5 bases each). Trimming removed 2 bases at V and 8 bases at J, with 19 bases between. CDR1 and CDR2 from the germline V gene are SEHNR and FQNEAQ (reference sequence). The CDR3 loop spans 16 amino acids. The CDR3, as DNA: TGTGCCAGCAGCTTACCCTGGCGTTCGGGGCGGCATGAGCAGTTCTTC. Translation gives CASSLPWRSGRHEQFF.

The chain carries TRBV15 and TRBJ1-1; 10 bases line up with TRBD1. Germline CDR1 reads LNHNV; CDR2 reads YYDKDF (reference sequence). The CDR3 covers 16 residues. V was pared by 2 bases and J by 1 base, with 4 bases of the junction left unmatched. The CDR3 nucleotides read TGTGCCACCAGCAGACTGGACAGGGGGGGGAACACTGAAGCTTTCTTT. Translated, it gives CATSRLDRGGNTEAFF.

This clonotype has a count of ten or more. This chain connects TRBV6-2 or TRBV6-3 to TRBJ2-7; 7 positions match TRBD2. The CDR3 length is 14 residues. J lost 6 bases, V lost 2 bases, and 7 bases had no gene match. The germline gives CDR1 MNHEY, CDR2 SVGEGT. CDR3 bases: TGTGCCAGCAGTTACATTGGACTAGACGCCGAGCAGTACTTC. Amino acids: CASSYIGLDAEQYF.

This clonotype was seen many times. J is TRBJ2-4 and V is TRBV11-2; D is perhaps TRBD2 (5 bases). Trimming took 5 bases from V and 8 from J, leaving 16 bases between them. The length of the CDR3 is 14 residues. The germline gives CDR1 SGHAT, CDR2 FQNNGV. The CDR3 DNA follows: TGTGCCAGCAGCCAAGGTGGCCCCGGGGACATTCAGTACTTC. Its protein is CASSQGGPGDIQYF.

This clonotype appeared a single time. V gene TRBV3-1 combines with J gene TRBJ1-1; D is ambiguous. Trimming stripped 1 base from V and 1 base from J, with 7 bases between. The V gene's germline CDR1 is LGHDT and CDR2 YNNKEL (reference sequence). The CDR3 spans 14 residues. The CDR3: CASSQGQQNTEAFF. The CDR3 coding sequence is TGTGCCAGCAGCCAAGGTCAACAGAACACTGAAGCTTTCTTT.

This clonotype showed up just once. A read error may account for a junction end that differs from germline. CDR3 DNA sequence: TGTGCCAGCAGCCTAGCCGGGACAGGACTACAAGAGACCCAGTACTTC. Residues: CASSLAGTGLQETQYF. The genes are TRBV7-2 and TRBJ2-5, with 8 bases that match TRBD1. CDR3 length: 16 amino acids. Germline CDR1 SGHTA, CDR2 FQGNSA.

This clonotype was seen at least ten times. V is TRBV7-3 and J is TRBJ2-5; 12 bases fit TRBD2. Germline V gene lookup returns CDR1 SGHTA and CDR2 FQGTGA. Trimming cost V 2 bases and J 2 bases; bases outside gene matches: 0. There are 15 residues in the CDR3. CDR3 bases: TGTGCCAGCAGCTTACTAGCGGGAGGGCAAGAGACCCAGTACTTC. Protein: CASSLLAGGQETQYF.

Remarks on this clonotype: It may be a read error: a sequence one base away is much more abundant. This sequence joins TRBV11-2 and TRBJ2-7; 9 nucleotides align to TRBD2. Trimming removed 0 bases from V and 7 bases from J; junction bases left unmatched: 7. The CDR3 loop spans 15 amino acids. Germline V gene data show CDR1 as SGHAT and CDR2 as FQNNGV. CDR3 protein: CASSLEGGRATEQYF. DNA of the CDR3: TGTGCCAGCAGCTTAGAGGGCGGGAGGGCCACTGAGCAGTACTTC.

The gene calls are TRBV6-1 and TRBJ2-7, with D possibly TRBD2 on 6 matching bases. The germline V gene encodes CDR1 MNHNS and CDR2 SASEGT. With 6 bases removed from V and 0 bases from J, the gap between germline ends came to 15 bases. This CDR3 has 15 amino acids. The CDR3 DNA follows: TGTGCCAGCAGCCCCCGGGACTCAAGCTCCTACGAGCAGTACTTC. As protein: CASSPRDSSSYEQYF.

This clonotype was seen a single time. This rearrangement joins TRBV7-2 to TRBJ2-5, with D possibly being TRBD2 (5 bases). Germline V lookup: CDR1 SGHTA, CDR2 FQGNSA. V was pared by 4 bases and J by 1 base, with 16 bases between. There are 16 residues in the CDR3. CDR3 nucleotide sequence: TGTGCCAGCAGCTCCGCGGGTCTGCGGGTCCAAGAGACCCAGTACTTC. Translation: CASSSAGLRVQETQYF. Complete variable domain (other parts from reference TRBV7-2 and TRBJ2-5): GAGVSQSPSNKVTEKGKDVELRCDPISGHTALYWYRQSLGQGLEFLIYFQGNSAPDKSGLPSDRFSAERTGGSVSTLTIQRTQQEDSAVYLCASSSAGLRVQETQYFGPGTRLLVL.

This chain joins TRBV10-3 and TRBJ2-5; 9 bases line up with TRBD1. The V gene end was trimmed by 4 bases and the J gene end by 4 bases; junction bases not matched to a gene: 16. The CDR3 length is 18 residues. Germline-derived CDR1 and CDR2 are ENHRY and SYGVKD. Here the CDR3 DNA reads TGTGCCATCAGTGTAGGGACAGGGCCACGGCGTCGCCTAGAGACCCAGTACTTC. Its protein is CAISVGTGPRRRLETQYF.

The rearrangement joins TRBV30 to TRBJ1-1, with D possibly being TRBD1 (6 bases). This CDR3 spans 13 amino acids. Trimming left V 1 base short and J 8 bases short, with 14 bases between. Looked up from germline, CDR1 is GTSNPN and CDR2 is SVGIG (reference sequence). CDR3 residues: CAWSGRGEYEAFF. CDR3 coding DNA: TGTGCCTGGAGTGGTAGGGGGGAATACGAAGCTTTCTTT. Full variable domain (rest looked up from reference TRBV30 and TRBJ1-1): SQTIHQWPATLVQPVGSPLSLECTVEGTSNPNLYWYRQAAGRGLQLLFYSVGIGQISSEVPQNLSASRPQDRQFILSSKKLLLSDSGFYLCAWSGRGEYEAFFGQGTRLTVV.

This clonotype was seen a handful of times. The chain combines TRBV25-1 with TRBJ1-5; 7 bases are shared with TRBD1. With 3 bases clipped from V and 0 bases from J, the junction kept 5 bases outside the gene matches. The CDR3 covers 16 residues. Germline V gives CDR1 MGHDK, CDR2 SYGVNS. The CDR3 DNA sequence: TGTGCCAGCAGTGAGGGGGACAGTTATAGCAATCAGCCCCAGCATTTT. Encoded protein: CASSEGDSYSNQPQHF.

This clonotype was detected a few times. The chain joins TRBV15 to TRBJ2-5, with 7 positions matching TRBD1. Germline V gene data show CDR1 as LNHNV and CDR2 as YYDKDF (reference sequence). The ends lost 5 bases at V and 1 base at J; junction bases unmatched: 4. This CDR3 region has 14 residues. The CDR3 sequence is CATSVRDSQETQYF. The CDR3 DNA is TGTGCCACCAGCGTCCGGGACAGCCAAGAGACCCAGTACTTC.

As to this clonotype: One junction end does not reproduce the germline sequence, and a read error may be involved. The V and J genes are TRBV12-3 or TRBV12-4 and TRBJ2-5; no firm D call. The CDR3 length is 13 residues. The CDR3 DNA follows: TGTGCCAGCAGTTTATCGGTCCATGAGACCCGGTACTTC. As protein: CASSLSVHETRYF.

The rearrangement joins TRBV29-1 to TRBJ1-5, with D hard to call. CDR1 is SQVTM, CDR2 ANQGSEA, per germline. The CDR3 has 16 amino acids. V lost 1 base, J lost 0 bases, and 13 bases lay in between. The CDR3 spells CSVEGSDRDSNQPQHF. The CDR3 DNA reads TGCAGCGTTGAAGGTAGCGATCGTGATAGCAATCAGCCCCAGCATTTT.

V usage is TRBV19 and J usage is TRBJ1-2; D might be TRBD1 (5 bases). Between the trimmed V and J ends, which lost 3 bases and 2 bases, there was a span of 7 bases. The CDR3 is made up of 13 amino acids. Per germline, CDR1 LNHDA and CDR2 SQIVND (reference sequence). The CDR3 DNA reads TGTGCCAGTAGTATGGGGGAAAACTATGGCTACACCTTC. It codes for CASSMGENYGYTF.

This clonotype was seen many times. The CDR3 DNA reads as TGTGCCAGCAGCTGGGGACAGGCTAGAACAGATACGCAGTATTTT. Protein: CASSWGQARTDTQYF. The chain is built from TRBV7-9 and TRBJ2-3, with TRBD1 matching 8 bases. Germline V gene sequence: CDR1 SEHNR, CDR2 FQNEAQ (reference sequence). The CDR3 runs 15 residues. Trimming removed 4 bases from V and 3 bases from J; junction bases left unmatched: 6.

This chain joins TRBV15 and TRBJ1-4; D possibly corresponds to TRBD1 (6 bases). In germline, CDR1 is LNHNV, CDR2 YYDKDF (reference sequence). The CDR3 has 16 residues. Trimming pared 0 bases from V and 8 bases from J, leaving 16 bases between. For the CDR3, the DNA is TGTGCCACCAGCAGAGACCTCCCAGGGGTGAGGGAAAAACTGTTTTTT. This translates into CATSRDLPGVREKLFF.

The chain couples TRBV12-3 or TRBV12-4 to TRBJ2-1; D is perhaps TRBD2 (6 bases). This CDR3 is built from 15 residues. The V gene lost 6 bases and the J gene lost 8 bases, with 20 bases spanning the gap. CDR3 residues: CASSFQVGGLYEQFF. The CDR3 DNA reads TGTGCCAGCAGCTTTCAAGTGGGGGGTTTATATGAGCAGTTCTTC.

This clonotype was detected ten times or more. The chain uses TRBV6-6 and TRBJ2-3, with D unclear. The CDR3 covers 16 residues. In germline, CDR1 is MNHNY, CDR2 SVGAGI (reference sequence). V shed 6 bases and J shed 3 bases, with 19 bases lying between them. The CDR3: CASSYRRLSLTDTQYF. DNA for the CDR3: TGTGCCAGCAGCTACCGTCGGTTGAGCTTAACAGATACGCAGTATTTT.

The chain joins TRBV9 to TRBJ1-3; perhaps TRBD1 as D (5 bases). Trimming pared 4 bases from V and 8 bases from J, leaving 10 bases between. The CDR3 has 12 amino acids. Germline lookup yields CDR1 SGDLS and CDR2 YYNGEE. The CDR3 sequence is CASSSKGDTIYF. For the CDR3, the DNA is TGTGCCAGCAGCTCTAAAGGGGACACCATATATTTT.

The gene calls are TRBV6-5 and TRBJ2-5; TRBD2 aligns across 7 bases. CDR1 is MNHEY and CDR2 is SVGAGI in the germline V gene. This CDR3 is 13 amino acids long. The V and J ends lost 2 bases and 3 bases, in that order; junction bases with no gene match: 0. The CDR3 coding sequence is TGTGCCAGCAGTTACGGGGGGGAAGAGACCCAGTACTTC. As protein: CASSYGGEETQYF.

This clonotype was seen ten or more times. This chain connects TRBV12-3 or TRBV12-4 to TRBJ2-7, with 8 bases that match TRBD1. CDR3 length: 17 residues. V was pared by 3 bases and J by 0 bases, with 10 bases of the junction left unmatched. The CDR3: CASSFRSWDRLSYEQYF. CDR3 nucleotides: TGTGCCAGCAGTTTCAGAAGTTGGGACAGGCTCTCCTACGAGCAGTACTTC.

This clonotype has ten or more counts. This rearrangement joins TRBV11-2 to TRBJ2-3; 12 nucleotides line up with TRBD2. The V gene end was trimmed by 2 bases and the J gene end by 5 bases; junction bases not matched to a gene: 2. The V gene's germline CDR1 is SGHAT and CDR2 FQNNGV. This CDR3 has 15 residues. CDR3 loop: CASSLRLAGEDTQYF. CDR3 coding DNA: TGTGCCAGCAGCTTACGACTAGCGGGAGAAGATACGCAGTATTTT.